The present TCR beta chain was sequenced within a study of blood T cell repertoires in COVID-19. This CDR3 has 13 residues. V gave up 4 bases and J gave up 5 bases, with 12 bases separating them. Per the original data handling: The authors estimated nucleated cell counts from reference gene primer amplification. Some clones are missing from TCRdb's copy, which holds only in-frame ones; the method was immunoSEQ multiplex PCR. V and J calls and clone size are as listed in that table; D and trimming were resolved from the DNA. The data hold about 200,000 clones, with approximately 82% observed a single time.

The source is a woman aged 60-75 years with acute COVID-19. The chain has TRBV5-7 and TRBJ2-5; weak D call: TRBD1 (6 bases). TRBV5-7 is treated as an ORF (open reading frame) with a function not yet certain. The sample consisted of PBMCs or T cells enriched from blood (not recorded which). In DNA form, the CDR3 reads TGTGCCAGCAGCCCACAGGGAGACGAGACCCAGTACTTC. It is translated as CASSPQGDETQYF.